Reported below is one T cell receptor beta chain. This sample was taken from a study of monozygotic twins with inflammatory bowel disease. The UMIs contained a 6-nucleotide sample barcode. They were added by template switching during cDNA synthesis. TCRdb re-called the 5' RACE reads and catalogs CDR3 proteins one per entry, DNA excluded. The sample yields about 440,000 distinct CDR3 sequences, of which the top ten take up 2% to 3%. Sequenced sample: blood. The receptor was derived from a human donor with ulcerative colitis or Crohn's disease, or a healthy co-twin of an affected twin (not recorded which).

This CDR3 is CASSSGAANTGELFF. The V call is TRBV7-2, the J call TRBJ2-2; TCRdb's assignment of TRBD1 cannot be checked, as there is no DNA. The CDR3 is 15 residues long. Per germline, CDR1 SGHTA and CDR2 FQGNSA.